The rows below give T cell receptor beta chains drawn from one sample of a study of blood T cell repertoires in COVID-19. This table comes from immunoSEQ multiplex PCR, and its TCRdb copy is limited to in-frame clones, with some not included. The sample gives some 200,000 clones, roughly four fifths of which show up once; 2% to 2.5% is in the top ten. The sample was peripheral blood. The source of these receptors is a woman aged 60-75 years with acute or convalescent COVID-19. Each CDR3 is given without its conserved first and last residue.

v_gene	j_gene	CDR3aa
TRBV7-8	TRBJ2-3	ASIPGIRGGVDTQY
TRBV5-1	TRBJ2-1	ASSLPGTSGYNEQF
TRBV7-9	TRBJ1-4	ASSLQGAPGEKLF
TRBV7-9	TRBJ1-4	ASTSGGAANEKLF
TRBV4-1	TRBJ1-5	ASSQEFRAQPQH
TRBV5-5	TRBJ2-1	ASSYGDNEQF
TRBV11-2	TRBJ2-1	ASSPFLSGGLYNEQF
TRBV7-6	TRBJ1-4	ASSQVGTNEKLF
TRBV15	TRBJ2-5	ATSRDLETQY
TRBV2	TRBJ2-5	ASSAYDRTRETQY
TRBV28	TRBJ1-2	ASSVIAGDYGYT
TRBV7-9	TRBJ2-2	ASSFLSAGELF
TRBV7-9	TRBJ2-7	ASSASPSYEQY
TRBV9	TRBJ1-2	ASSPGLGYT
TRBV13	TRBJ2-3	ASSLGTQGDTQY
TRBV29-1	TRBJ2-1	SVDGTSGGYEQF
TRBV5-1	TRBJ2-5	ASSLAGGLETQY
TRBV13	TRBJ1-6	ASSLGRNRGYSPLH
TRBV3-1/TRBV3-2	TRBJ2-3	ASSSTSGIRADTQY
TRBV15	TRBJ1-5	ATNYGAQH
TRBV5-1	TRBJ2-5	ASSLYRRAQTQY
TRBV7-2	TRBJ2-1	ASSPGLISNEQF
TRBV11-3	TRBJ2-3	ASSLGTGSDTQY
TRBV5-1	TRBJ2-5	ASSSRTSGAQETQY
TRBV6-1	TRBJ2-7	ASSDRATYEQY
TRBV4-1	TRBJ2-1	ASSPAGPGNNEQF
TRBV27	TRBJ1-2	ASSQSRDTLEGYT
TRBV2	TRBJ1-1	ASSLGQGLKKAF
TRBV6-5	TRBJ1-1	ASSSRDRTKAF
TRBV2	TRBJ1-2	ASSVILTGHGYT
TRBV7-8	TRBJ2-1	ASSLRLGKGLAENNEQF
TRBV5-1	TRBJ2-7	ASSIRDRGQETYEQY
TRBV10-1	TRBJ1-2	ASSERVEGAGYGYT
TRBV21-1	TRBJ2-2	ASSKFSTGELF
TRBV5-5	TRBJ1-6	ASSFDRMFPLH
TRBV7-2	TRBJ2-5	ASSSTAGQTSETQY